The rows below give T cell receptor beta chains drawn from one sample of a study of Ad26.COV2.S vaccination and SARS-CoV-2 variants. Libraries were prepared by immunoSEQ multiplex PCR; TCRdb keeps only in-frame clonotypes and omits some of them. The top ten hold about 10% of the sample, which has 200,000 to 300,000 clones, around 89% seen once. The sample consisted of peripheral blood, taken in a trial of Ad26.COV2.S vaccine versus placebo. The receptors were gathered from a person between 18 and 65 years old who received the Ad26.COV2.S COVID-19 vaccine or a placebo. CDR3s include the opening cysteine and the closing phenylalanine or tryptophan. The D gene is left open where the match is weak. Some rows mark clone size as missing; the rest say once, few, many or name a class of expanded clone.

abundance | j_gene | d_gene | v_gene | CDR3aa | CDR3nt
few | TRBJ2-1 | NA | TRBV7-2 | CASSSLTVFNEQFF | TGTGCCAGCAGCTCCCTGACAGTTTTCAATGAGCAGTTCTTC
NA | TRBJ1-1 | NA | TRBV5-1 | CASSGLQGRNTEAFF | TGCGCCAGCAGCGGCCTACAAGGGAGGAACACTGAAGCTTTCTTT
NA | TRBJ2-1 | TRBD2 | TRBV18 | CASSPIAGVIYNEQFF | TGTGCCAGCTCACCCATAGCGGGAGTCATATACAATGAGCAGTTCTTC
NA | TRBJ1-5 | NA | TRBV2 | CASTPGNQPQHF | TGTGCCAGCACCCCCGGCAATCAGCCCCAGCATTTT
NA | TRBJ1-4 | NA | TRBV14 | CASSQSTGFREKLFF | TGTGCCAGCAGCCAAAGTACAGGGTTCCGCGAAAAACTGTTTTTT
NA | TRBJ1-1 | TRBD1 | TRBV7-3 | CASSLGGQGNTEAFF | TGTGCCAGCAGCTTAGGGGGACAGGGGAACACTGAAGCTTTCTTT
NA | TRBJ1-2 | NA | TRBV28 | CASSPPLRGYTF | TGTGCCAGCAGTCCCCCCTTGCGGGGCTACACCTTC
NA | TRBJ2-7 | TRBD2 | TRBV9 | CASSASLGLEAYEQYF | TGTGCCAGCAGCGCCTCCCTAGGACTAGAGGCGTACGAGCAGTACTTC
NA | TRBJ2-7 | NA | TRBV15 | CATSRDPGVYEQYF | TGTGCCACCAGCAGAGATCCAGGAGTTTACGAGCAGTACTTC
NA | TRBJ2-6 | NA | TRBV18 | CASSPATGGPGSGANVLTF | TGTGCCAGCTCGCCAGCCACAGGAGGGCCTGGGTCTGGGGCCAACGTCCTGACTTTC
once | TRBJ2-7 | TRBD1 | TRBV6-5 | CASRETGGIKEQYF | TGTGCCAGCAGGGAGACAGGGGGGATAAAGGAGCAGTACTTC
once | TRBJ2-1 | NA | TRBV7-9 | CASSLIRGDYNEQFF | TGTGCCAGCAGCTTAATCAGGGGGGACTACAATGAGCAGTTCTTC
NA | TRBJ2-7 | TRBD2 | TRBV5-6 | CASRHREAEYF | TGTGCCAGCAGACATCGGGAGGCGGAGTACTTC
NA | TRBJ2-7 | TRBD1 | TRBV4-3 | CASSQELGGARGPPAYEQYF | TGCGCCAGCAGCCAAGAGTTGGGCGGTGCCAGGGGGCCCCCCGCCTACGAGCAGTACTTC
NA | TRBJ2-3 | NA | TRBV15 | CATSRDSPTNTQYF | TGTGCCACCAGCAGAGATTCCCCCACAAATACGCAGTATTTT
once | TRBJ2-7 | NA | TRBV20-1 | CSASAHEQYF | TGCAGTGCTAGTGCCCACGAGCAGTACTTC
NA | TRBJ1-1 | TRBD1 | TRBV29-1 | CSVDQGANTEAFF | TGCAGCGTTGATCAGGGGGCGAACACTGAAGCTTTCTTT
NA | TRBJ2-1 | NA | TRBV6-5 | CASSNSANEQFF | TGTGCCAGCAGTAACTCAGCGAATGAGCAGTTCTTC
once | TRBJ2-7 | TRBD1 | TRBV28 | CASRGQGSYEQYF | TGTGCCAGCAGGGGACAGGGCTCCTACGAGCAGTACTTC
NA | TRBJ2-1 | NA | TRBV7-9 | CASSSGLGYNEQFF | TGTGCCAGCAGCTCCGGGTTAGGCTACAATGAGCAGTTCTTC
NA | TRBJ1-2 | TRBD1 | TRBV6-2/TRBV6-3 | CASSPDRARGYTF | TGTGCCAGCAGCCCCGACAGGGCACGAGGCTACACCTTC
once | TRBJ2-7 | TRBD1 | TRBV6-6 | CASSLRGLGDEQYF | TGTGCCAGCAGTTTAAGGGGGCTGGGAGATGAGCAGTACTTC
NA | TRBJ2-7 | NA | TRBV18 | CASSPLPISRVYEQYF | TGTGCCAGCTCACCACTCCCTATTTCAAGGGTCTACGAGCAGTACTTC
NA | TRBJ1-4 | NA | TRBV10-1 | CASNLQGYNEKLFF | TGCGCCAGCAATCTACAGGGCTATAATGAAAAACTGTTTTTT
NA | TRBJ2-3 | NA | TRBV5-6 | CASSLTTDTQYF | TGTGCCAGCAGCTTGACCACAGATACGCAGTATTTT
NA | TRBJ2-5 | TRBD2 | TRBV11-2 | CASSLVGLAGGQETQYF | TGTGCCAGCAGCTTAGTGGGACTAGCGGGGGGACAAGAGACCCAGTACTTC
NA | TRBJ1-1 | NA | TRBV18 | CASSPQGVGTEAFF | TGTGCCAGCTCACCACAGGGGGTAGGGACTGAAGCTTTCTTT
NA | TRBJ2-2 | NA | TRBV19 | CASSYRQAWNTGELFF | TGTGCCAGTAGTTATAGACAGGCATGGAACACCGGGGAGCTGTTTTTT
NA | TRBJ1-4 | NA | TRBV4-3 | CASSQGIQGGNEKLFF | TGCGCCAGCAGCCAGGGTATACAGGGAGGTAATGAAAAACTGTTTTTT
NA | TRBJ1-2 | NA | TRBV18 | CASSPPAEAYGYTF | TGTGCCAGCTCACCACCGGCAGAAGCCTATGGCTACACCTTC
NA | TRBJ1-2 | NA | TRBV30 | CAWSEWTTYYGYTF | TGTGCCTGGAGTGAATGGACAACCTACTATGGCTACACCTTC
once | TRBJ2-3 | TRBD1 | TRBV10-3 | CASGTGVGDTQYF | TGTGCCAGCGGGACAGGGGTAGGAGATACGCAGTATTTT
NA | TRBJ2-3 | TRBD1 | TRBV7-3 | CASSIGQGGTDTQYF | TGTGCCAGCAGCATCGGACAGGGAGGCACAGATACGCAGTATTTT
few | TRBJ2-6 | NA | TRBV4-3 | CASRRDSGANVLTF | TGCGCCAGCAGAAGGGACTCTGGGGCCAACGTCCTGACTTTC
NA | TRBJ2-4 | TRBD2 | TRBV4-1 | CASSEEPPPPLAALYIQYF | TGCGCCAGCAGCGAAGAACCCCCCCCGCCACTAGCGGCACTGTACATTCAGTACTTC
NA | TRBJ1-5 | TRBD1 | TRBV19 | CASLDVFQGGGNQPQHF | TGTGCCAGTCTCGACGTCTTCCAGGGGGGAGGCAATCAGCCCCAGCATTTT
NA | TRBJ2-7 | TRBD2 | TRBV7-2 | CASSLVAGAEYEQYF | TGTGCCAGCAGCCTCGTAGCGGGAGCGGAGTACGAGCAGTACTTC
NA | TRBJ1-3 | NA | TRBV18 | CASSLVSGNTIYF | TGTGCCAGCTCACTCGTGTCCGGAAACACCATATATTTT
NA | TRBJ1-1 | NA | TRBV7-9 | CASSFLNTEAFF | TGTGCCAGCAGCTTTTTGAATACTGAAGCTTTCTTT
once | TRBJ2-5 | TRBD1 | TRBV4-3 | CASSQGQGGQETQYF | TGCGCCAGCAGCCAAGGACAGGGGGGACAAGAGACCCAGTACTTC
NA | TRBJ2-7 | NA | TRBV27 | CASSLQLRSYEQYF | TGTGCCAGCAGTTTACAGCTACGCTCCTACGAGCAGTACTTC
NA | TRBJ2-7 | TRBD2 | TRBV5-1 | CASSLAGTSGSNRLEQYF | TGCGCCAGCAGCTTGGCCGGGACTAGCGGGAGCAACCGGCTCGAGCAGTACTTC
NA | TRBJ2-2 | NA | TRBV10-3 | CAISESTAGHNTGELFF | TGTGCCATCAGTGAGTCGACGGCGGGACACAACACCGGGGAGCTGTTTTTT
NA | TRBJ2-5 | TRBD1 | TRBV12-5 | CASGPGQRDQETQYF | TGTGCTAGTGGCCCGGGACAGCGCGACCAAGAGACCCAGTACTTC
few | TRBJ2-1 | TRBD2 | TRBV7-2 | CASSPVAASGHNEQFF | TGTGCCAGCAGCCCTGTAGCGGCTAGCGGGCACAATGAGCAGTTCTTC
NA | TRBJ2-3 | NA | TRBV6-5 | CASSTGFSTDTQYF | TGTGCCAGCAGTACAGGGTTTAGCACAGATACGCAGTATTTT
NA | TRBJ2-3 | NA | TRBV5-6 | CASSPVGDTQYF | TGTGCCAGCAGCCCAGTAGGAGATACGCAGTATTTT
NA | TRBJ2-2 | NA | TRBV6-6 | CASSYSTGELFF | TGTGCCAGCAGTTATTCGACCGGGGAGCTGTTTTTT
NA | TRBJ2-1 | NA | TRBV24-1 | CATSYDYNEQFF | TGTGCCACCAGTTACGACTACAATGAGCAGTTCTTC